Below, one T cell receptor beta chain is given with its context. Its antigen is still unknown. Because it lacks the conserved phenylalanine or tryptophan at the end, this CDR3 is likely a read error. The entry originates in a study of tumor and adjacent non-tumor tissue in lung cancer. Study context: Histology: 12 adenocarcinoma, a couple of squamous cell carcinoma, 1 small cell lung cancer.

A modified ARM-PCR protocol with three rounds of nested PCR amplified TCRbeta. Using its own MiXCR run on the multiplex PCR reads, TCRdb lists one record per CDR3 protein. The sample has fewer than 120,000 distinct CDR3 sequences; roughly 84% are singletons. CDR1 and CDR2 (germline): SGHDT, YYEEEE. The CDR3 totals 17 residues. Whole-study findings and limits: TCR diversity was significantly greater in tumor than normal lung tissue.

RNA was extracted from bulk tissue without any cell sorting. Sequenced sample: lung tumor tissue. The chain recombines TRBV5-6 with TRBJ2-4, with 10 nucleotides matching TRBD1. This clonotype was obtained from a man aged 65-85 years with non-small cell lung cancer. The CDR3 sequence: CASSATGTGVVENIQYY. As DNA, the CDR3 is TGCGCCAGCAGCGCTACCGGGACAGGGGTCGTTGAAAACATTCAGTACTAC.